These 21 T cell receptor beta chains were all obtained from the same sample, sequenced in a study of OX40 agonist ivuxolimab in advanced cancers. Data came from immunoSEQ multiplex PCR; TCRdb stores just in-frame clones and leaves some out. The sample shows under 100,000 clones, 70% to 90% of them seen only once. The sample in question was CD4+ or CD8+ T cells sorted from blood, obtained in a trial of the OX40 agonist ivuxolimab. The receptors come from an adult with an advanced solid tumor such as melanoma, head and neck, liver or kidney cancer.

The CDR3 sequence: CASGIGSSYEQYF. As DNA, the CDR3 is TGTGCCAGCGGGATAGGTAGCTCCTACGAGCAGTACTTC. The chain uses TRBV6-1 and TRBJ2-7; D remains unclear. The CDR3 covers 13 residues. V gave up 8 bases and J gave up 0 bases, with 11 bases separating them. Germline lookup yields CDR1 MNHNS and CDR2 SASEGT.

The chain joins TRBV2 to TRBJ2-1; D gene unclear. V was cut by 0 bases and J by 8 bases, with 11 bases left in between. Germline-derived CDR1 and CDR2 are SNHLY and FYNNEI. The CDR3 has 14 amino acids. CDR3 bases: TGTGCCAGCAGTGAAGCGCTTCGTAGGGATGAGCAGTTCTTC. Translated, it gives CASSEALRRDEQFF.

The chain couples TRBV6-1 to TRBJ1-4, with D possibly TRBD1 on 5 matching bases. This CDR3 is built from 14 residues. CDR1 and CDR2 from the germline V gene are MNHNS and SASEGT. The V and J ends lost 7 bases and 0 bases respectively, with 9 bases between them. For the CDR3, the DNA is TGTGCCAGCAACGGAGGGGCAACTAATGAAAAACTGTTTTTT. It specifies CASNGGATNEKLFF.

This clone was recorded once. CDR3 nucleotide sequence: TGTGCCAGCAACACCGCGGGACAGGGTACCTTCAGCCCGTTCTTC. This gives the protein CASNTAGQGTFSPFF. The J gene is TRBJ2-1, the V gene TRBV27, with 9 bases lining up with TRBD1. Germline values: CDR1 MNHEY, CDR2 SMNVEV (reference sequence). With 7 bases clipped from V and 15 bases from J, the junction kept 19 bases outside the gene matches. The CDR3 length is 15 residues.

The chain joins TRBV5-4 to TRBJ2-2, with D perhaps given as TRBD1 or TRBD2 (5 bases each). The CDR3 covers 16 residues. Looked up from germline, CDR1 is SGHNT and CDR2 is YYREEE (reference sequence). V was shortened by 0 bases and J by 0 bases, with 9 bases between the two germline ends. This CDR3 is CASSLGGSANTGELFF. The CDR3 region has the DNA TGTGCCAGCAGCTTGGGGGGGTCCGCGAACACCGGGGAGCTGTTTTTT.

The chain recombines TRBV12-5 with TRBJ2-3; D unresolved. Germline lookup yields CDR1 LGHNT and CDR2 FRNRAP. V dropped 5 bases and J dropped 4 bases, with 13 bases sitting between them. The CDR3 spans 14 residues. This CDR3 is CASGTEIVSDTQYF. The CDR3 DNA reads TGTGCTAGTGGTACTGAGATTGTCTCAGATACGCAGTATTTT.

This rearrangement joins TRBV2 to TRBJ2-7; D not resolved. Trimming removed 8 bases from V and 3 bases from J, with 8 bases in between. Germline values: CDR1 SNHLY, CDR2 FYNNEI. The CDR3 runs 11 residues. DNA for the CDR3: TGTGCCAGCGGGGTTAGCTACGAGCAGTACTTC. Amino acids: CASGVSYEQYF.

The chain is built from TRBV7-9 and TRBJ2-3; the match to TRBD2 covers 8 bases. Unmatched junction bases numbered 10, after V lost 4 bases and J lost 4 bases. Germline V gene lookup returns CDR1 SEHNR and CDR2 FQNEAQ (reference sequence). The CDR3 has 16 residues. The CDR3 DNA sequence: TGTGCCAGCAGCTCCACTAGCGGTAGTGGCGCAGATACGCAGTATTTT. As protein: CASSSTSGSGADTQYF.

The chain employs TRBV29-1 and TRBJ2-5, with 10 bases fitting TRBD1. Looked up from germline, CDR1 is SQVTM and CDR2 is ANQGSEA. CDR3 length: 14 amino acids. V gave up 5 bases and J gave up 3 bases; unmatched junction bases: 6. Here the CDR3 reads CSVPWDRGEETQYF. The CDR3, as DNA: TGCAGCGTTCCTTGGGACAGGGGAGAAGAGACCCAGTACTTC.

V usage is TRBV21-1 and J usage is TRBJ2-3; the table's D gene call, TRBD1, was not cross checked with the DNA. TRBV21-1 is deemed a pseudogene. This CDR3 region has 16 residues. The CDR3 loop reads CASSKVGVESTDTQYF. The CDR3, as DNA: TGTGCCAGCAGCAAAGTAGGGGTGGAGAGCACAGATACGCAGTATTTT.

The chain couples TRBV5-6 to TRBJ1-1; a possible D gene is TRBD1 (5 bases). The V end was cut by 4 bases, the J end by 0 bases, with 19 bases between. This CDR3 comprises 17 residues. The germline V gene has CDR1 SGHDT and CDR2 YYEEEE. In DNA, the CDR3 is TGTGCCAGCAGCCCAAGGGACGGAGCCTTTATGAACACTGAAGCTTTCTTT. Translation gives CASSPRDGAFMNTEAFF.

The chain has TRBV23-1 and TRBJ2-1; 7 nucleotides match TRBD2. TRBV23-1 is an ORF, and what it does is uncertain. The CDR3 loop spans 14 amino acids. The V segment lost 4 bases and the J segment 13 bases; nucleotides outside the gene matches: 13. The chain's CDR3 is CASSLSGNGPDQFF. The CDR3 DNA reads TGCGCCAGCAGTCTAAGCGGGAACGGCCCTGACCAGTTCTTC.

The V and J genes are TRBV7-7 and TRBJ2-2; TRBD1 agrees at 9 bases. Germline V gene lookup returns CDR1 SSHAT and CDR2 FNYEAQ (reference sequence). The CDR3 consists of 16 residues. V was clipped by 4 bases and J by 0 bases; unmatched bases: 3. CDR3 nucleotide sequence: TGTGCCAGCAGCTCAGGGACAGGGTCGAACACCGGGGAGCTGTTTTTT. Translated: CASSSGTGSNTGELFF.

CDR3 sequence reads: CASSGNSAGLNTEAFF. The CDR3 DNA reads TGTGCCAGCAGTGGGAACAGTGCGGGCCTGAACACTGAAGCTTTCTTT. The J gene is TRBJ1-1, the V gene TRBV6-1, with unresolved D. The V end was cut by 4 bases, the J end by 0 bases, with 15 bases between. The CDR3 has 16 residues. Germline lookup yields CDR1 MNHNS and CDR2 SASEGT.

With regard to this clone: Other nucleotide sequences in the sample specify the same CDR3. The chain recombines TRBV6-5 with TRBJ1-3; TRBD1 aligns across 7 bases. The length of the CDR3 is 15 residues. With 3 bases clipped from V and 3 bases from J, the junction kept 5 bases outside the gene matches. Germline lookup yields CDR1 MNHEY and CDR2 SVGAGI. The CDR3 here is CASSYSTGDGNTIYF. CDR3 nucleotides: TGTGCCAGCAGTTATTCTACAGGGGATGGAAACACCATATATTTT.

CDR3 nucleotides: TGTGCCAGCAGTTACCAAGGCAGCACAGATACGCAGTATTTT. Its protein product is CASSYQGSTDTQYF. The chain is built from TRBV6-6 and TRBJ2-3; D call uncertain. V was pared by 2 bases and J by 0 bases, with 6 bases between. This CDR3 region has 14 residues. Germline V CDR1 and CDR2: MNHNY, SVGAGI (reference sequence).

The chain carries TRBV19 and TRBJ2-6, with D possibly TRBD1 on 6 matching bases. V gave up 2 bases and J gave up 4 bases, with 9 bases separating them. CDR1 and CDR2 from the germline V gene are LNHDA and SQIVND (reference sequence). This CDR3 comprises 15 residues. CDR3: CASSIKGTGANVLTF. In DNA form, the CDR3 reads TGTGCCAGTAGTATAAAGGGGACAGGGGCCAACGTCCTGACTTTC.

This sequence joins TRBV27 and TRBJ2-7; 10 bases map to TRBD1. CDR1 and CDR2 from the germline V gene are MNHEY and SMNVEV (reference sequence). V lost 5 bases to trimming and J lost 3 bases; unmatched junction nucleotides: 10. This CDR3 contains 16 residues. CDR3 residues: CASSTNPGQGFYEQYF. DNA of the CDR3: TGTGCCAGCAGTACCAACCCGGGACAGGGGTTCTACGAGCAGTACTTC.

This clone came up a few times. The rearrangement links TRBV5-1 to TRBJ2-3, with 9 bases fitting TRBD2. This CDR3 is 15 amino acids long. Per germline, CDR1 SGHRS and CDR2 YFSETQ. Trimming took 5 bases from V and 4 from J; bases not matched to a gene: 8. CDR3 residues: CASREGSGGSDTQYF. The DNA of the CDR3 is TGCGCCAGCAGGGAGGGTAGCGGGGGCTCAGATACGCAGTATTTT.

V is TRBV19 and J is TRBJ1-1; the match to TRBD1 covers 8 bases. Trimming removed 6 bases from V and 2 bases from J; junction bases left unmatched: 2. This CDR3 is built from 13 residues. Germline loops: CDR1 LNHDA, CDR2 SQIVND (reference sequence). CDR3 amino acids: CASRTGGNTEAFF. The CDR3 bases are TGTGCCAGTAGAACAGGGGGTAACACTGAAGCTTTCTTT.

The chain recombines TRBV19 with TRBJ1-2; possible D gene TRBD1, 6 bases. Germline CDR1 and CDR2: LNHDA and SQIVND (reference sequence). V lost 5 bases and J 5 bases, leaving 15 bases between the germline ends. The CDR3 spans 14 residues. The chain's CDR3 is CASSPAGARYGYTF. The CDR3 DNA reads TGTGCCAGTAGTCCAGCAGGGGCACGTTATGGCTACACCTTC.